One sample yielded the 7 T cell receptor beta chains listed below, sequenced in a study of blood T cell repertoires in COVID-19. Profiled with immunoSEQ multiplex PCR; TCRdb holds only in-frame clones, not every one. Found here are 150,000 to 200,000 clones, approximately 90% of them singletons; the top ten hold approximately 0.8%. The sequenced sample was PBMCs or T cells enriched from blood (not recorded which). These receptors were taken from a woman aged 18-30 years who had recovered from COVID-19.

The chain recombines TRBV6-6 with TRBJ2-4; D uncertain. V lost 5 bases and J 7 bases, leaving 15 bases between the germline ends. CDR3 size: 14 residues. From germline, CDR1 is MNHNY and CDR2 SVGAGI (reference sequence). DNA for the CDR3: TGTGCCAGCAGTCTCGAGCTAGAGGTGAACATTCAGTACTTC. It encodes CASSLELEVNIQYF.

The CDR3 spells CASRKESSGTGGSGYTF. For the CDR3, the DNA is TGTGCCAGCAGGAAGGAGTCTTCCGGGACAGGGGGAAGTGGCTACACCTTC. J is TRBJ1-2 and V is TRBV25-1; TRBD1 aligns across 11 bases. The trim removed 6 bases at V and 7 bases at J, leaving 16 bases unmatched. The V gene's germline CDR1 is MGHDK and CDR2 SYGVNS. The CDR3 spans 17 residues.

J is TRBJ1-1 and V is TRBV30, with 8 bases aligning to TRBD1. Germline V gene lookup returns CDR1 GTSNPN and CDR2 SVGIG (reference sequence). Trimming took 4 bases from V and 4 from J; bases not matched to a gene: 14. This CDR3 has 16 amino acids. The CDR3 bases are TGTGCCTGGATCTACCGTCCCCAGGGGGCTAGCACTGAAGCTTTCTTT. Protein sequence: CAWIYRPQGASTEAFF.

The chain joins TRBV30 to TRBJ1-1; tentatively, D is TRBD1 (5 bases). CDR3 size: 14 residues. Germline CDR1 and CDR2: GTSNPN and SVGIG (reference sequence). V lost 1 base and J lost 3, with 12 bases in between. The CDR3 nucleotides read TGTGCCTGGAGTGCGGGCAGGGCATACACTGAAGCTTTCTTT. Its protein is CAWSAGRAYTEAFF.

The chain recombines TRBV7-6 with TRBJ2-3; 9 nucleotides line up with TRBD2. Germline CDR1 and CDR2: SGHVS and FNYEAQ. The V segment lost 0 bases and the J segment 3 bases; nucleotides outside the gene matches: 1. This CDR3 is 15 amino acids long. CDR3 protein: CASSLAAGGTDTQYF. In DNA form, the CDR3 reads TGTGCCAGCAGCTTAGCAGCGGGAGGAACAGATACGCAGTATTTT.

The chain carries TRBV2 and TRBJ1-6; D unresolved. Trimming left V 4 bases short and J 6 bases short, with 13 bases between. In germline, CDR1 is SNHLY, CDR2 FYNNEI. This CDR3 comprises 15 residues. The CDR3 nucleotides read TGTGCCAGCAGTGTAGAGTTGCCCGGTAATTCACCCCTCCACTTT. Residues: CASSVELPGNSPLHF. Drawing the rest from reference TRBV2 and TRBJ1-6, the complete variable domain is EPEVTQTPSHQVTQMGQEVILRCVPISNHLYFYWYRQILGQKVEFLVSFYNNEISEKSEIFDDQFSVERPDGSNFTLKIRSTKLEDSAMYFCASSVELPGNSPLHFGNGTRLTVT.

The gene calls are TRBV7-2 and TRBJ1-5; TRBD1 matches at 7 bases. The germline gives CDR1 SGHTA, CDR2 FQGNSA. CDR3 length: 17 residues. V was clipped by 4 bases and J by 2 bases; unmatched bases: 11. The CDR3 region has the DNA TGTGCCAGCAGCTCATCGACAGGCAGGGGGGGCAATCAGCCCCAGCATTTT. Amino acids: CASSSSTGRGGNQPQHF.